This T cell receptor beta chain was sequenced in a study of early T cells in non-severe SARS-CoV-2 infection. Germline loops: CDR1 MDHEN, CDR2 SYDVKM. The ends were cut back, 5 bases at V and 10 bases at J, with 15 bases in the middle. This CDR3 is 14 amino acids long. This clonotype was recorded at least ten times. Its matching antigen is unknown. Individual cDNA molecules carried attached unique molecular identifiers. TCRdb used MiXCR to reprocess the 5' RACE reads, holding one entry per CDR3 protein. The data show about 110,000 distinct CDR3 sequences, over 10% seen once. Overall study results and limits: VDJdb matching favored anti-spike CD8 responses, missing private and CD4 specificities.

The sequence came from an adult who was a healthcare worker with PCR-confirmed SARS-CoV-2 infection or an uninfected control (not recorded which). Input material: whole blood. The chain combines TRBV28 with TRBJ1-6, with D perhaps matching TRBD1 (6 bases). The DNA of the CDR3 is TGTGCCAGCAGTACTGCAGGGGCGCGATCACCCCTCCACTTT. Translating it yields CASSTAGARSPLHF.